This T cell receptor beta chain originates from a study of blood T cell repertoires in COVID-19. Study background: Sites in the United States, Italy and Spain provided acute and convalescent COVID-19 samples. Sources were T cells, B-cell-depleted T cells, or PBMCs; the material itself was cDNA or gDNA.

Under the authors' procedure: Nucleated cell counts were estimated from reference gene primer amplification. Generated by immunoSEQ multiplex PCR, the TCRdb table keeps only in-frame clones and is missing some. V, J and clone size reflect that table, while D and trimming were determined from the DNA. The sample consists of approximately 530,000 clones, less than 90% of them appearing once. This CDR3 region has 11 residues. Trimming cost V 5 bases and J 4 bases, with 9 bases left between them. Per germline, CDR1 SQVTM and CDR2 ANQGSEA. Recruited during active infection, patients (from Seattle) were subsequently followed longitudinally.

Sequenced input: peripheral blood. V gene TRBV29-1 combines with J gene TRBJ2-7, with no clear D. This sequence was found in a woman between 50 and 59 years old with COVID-19, enrolled during active disease. The CDR3 here is CSVLRGYEQYF. The CDR3 DNA reads as TGCAGCGTTTTACGAGGTTACGAGCAGTACTTC.